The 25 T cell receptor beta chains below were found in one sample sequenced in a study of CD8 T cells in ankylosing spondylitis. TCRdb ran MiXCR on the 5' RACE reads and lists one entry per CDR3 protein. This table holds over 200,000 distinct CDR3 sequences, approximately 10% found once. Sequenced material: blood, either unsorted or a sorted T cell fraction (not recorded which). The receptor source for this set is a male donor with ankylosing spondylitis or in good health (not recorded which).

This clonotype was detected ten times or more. The CDR3, as DNA: TGTGCCAGCAGTCCGGGTAGCGGGGGGACGAATGAGCAGTTCTTC. Translation: CASSPGSGGTNEQFF. The gene calls are TRBV27 and TRBJ2-1; TRBD2 agrees at 10 bases. The CDR3 covers 15 residues. V trimming: 5 bases; J trimming: 7 bases; junction bases outside the gene matches: 8. Germline CDR1 is MNHEY and CDR2 is SMNVEV (reference sequence).

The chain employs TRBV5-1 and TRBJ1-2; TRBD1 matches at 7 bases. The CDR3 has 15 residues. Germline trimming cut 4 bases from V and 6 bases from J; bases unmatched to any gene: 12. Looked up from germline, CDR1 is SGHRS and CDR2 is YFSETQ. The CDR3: CASSPPTGTEDGYTF. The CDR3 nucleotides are TGCGCCAGCAGCCCTCCAACCGGGACAGAGGATGGCTACACCTTC.

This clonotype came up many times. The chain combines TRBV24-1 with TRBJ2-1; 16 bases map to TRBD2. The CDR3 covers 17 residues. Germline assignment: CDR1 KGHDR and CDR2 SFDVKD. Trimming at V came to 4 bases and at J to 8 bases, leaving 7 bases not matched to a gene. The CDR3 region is CATSDPGTSGGAYEQFF. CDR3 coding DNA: TGTGCCACCAGTGACCCCGGGACTAGCGGGGGGGCCTATGAGCAGTTCTTC.

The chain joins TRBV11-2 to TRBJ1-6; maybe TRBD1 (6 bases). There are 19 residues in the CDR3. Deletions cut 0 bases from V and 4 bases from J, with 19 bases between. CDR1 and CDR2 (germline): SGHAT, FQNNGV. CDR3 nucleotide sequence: TGTGCCAGCAGCTTAGATTGGGTGGGGGGCGCAGCGTATAATTCACCCCTCCACTTT. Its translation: CASSLDWVGGAAYNSPLHF.

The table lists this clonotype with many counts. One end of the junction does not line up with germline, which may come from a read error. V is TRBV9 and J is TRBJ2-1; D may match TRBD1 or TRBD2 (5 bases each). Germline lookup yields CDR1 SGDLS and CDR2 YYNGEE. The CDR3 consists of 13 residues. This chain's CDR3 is CASSGETGTAQGF. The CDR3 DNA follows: TGTGCCAGCAGCGGAGAAACGGGGACGGCCCAGGGATTC.

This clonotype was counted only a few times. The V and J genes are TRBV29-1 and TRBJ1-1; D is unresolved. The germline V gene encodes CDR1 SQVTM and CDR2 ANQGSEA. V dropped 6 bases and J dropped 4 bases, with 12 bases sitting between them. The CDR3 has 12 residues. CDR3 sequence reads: CSVLGLSTEAFF. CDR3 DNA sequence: TGCAGCGTGCTGGGTCTGAGCACTGAAGCTTTCTTT.

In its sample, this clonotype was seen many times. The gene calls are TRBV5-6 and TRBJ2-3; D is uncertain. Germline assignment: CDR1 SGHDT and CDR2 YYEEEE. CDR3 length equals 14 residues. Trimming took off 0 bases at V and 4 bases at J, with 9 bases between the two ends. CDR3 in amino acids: CASSLVASADTQYF. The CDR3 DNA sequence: TGTGCCAGCAGCTTGGTTGCGAGCGCAGATACGCAGTATTTT.

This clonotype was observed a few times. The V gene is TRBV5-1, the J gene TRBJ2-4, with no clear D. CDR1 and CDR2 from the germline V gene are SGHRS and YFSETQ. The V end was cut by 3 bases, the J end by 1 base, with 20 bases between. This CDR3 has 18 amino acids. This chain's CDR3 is CASSSSTWFGDAKNIQYF. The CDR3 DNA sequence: TGCGCCAGCAGCTCGTCGACTTGGTTCGGCGATGCCAAAAACATTCAGTACTTC.

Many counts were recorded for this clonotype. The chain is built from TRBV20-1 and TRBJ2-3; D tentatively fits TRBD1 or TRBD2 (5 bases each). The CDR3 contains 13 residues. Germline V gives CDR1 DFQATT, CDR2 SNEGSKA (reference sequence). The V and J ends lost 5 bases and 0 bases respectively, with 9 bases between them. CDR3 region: CSAPRDSTDTQYF. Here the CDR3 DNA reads TGCAGTGCTCCCCGGGACAGCACAGATACGCAGTATTTT.

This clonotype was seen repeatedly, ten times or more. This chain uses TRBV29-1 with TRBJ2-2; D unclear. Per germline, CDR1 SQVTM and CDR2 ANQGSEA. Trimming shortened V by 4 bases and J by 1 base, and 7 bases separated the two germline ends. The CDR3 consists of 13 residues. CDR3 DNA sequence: TGCAGCGTTGGCGCGGTGAACACCGGGGAGCTGTTTTTT. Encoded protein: CSVGAVNTGELFF.

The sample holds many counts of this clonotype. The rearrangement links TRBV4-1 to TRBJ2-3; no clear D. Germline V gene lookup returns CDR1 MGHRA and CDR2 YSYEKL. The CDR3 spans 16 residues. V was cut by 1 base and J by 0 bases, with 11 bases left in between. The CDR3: CASSQGSMESTDTQYF. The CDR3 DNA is TGCGCCAGCAGCCAAGGATCCATGGAGAGCACAGATACGCAGTATTTT.

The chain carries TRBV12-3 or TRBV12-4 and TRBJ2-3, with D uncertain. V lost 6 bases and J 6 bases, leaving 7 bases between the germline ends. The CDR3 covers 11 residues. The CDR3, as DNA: TGTGCCAGCAGGGGCAGGGATACGCAGTATTTT. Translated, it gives CASRGRDTQYF.

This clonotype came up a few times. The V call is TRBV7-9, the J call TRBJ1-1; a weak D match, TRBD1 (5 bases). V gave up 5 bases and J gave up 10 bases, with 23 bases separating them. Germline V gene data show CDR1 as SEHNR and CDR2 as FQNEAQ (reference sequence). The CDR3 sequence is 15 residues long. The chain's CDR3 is CASSQNPGEARGAFF. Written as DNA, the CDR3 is TGTGCCAGCAGCCAAAACCCCGGGGAGGCTAGGGGAGCTTTCTTT.

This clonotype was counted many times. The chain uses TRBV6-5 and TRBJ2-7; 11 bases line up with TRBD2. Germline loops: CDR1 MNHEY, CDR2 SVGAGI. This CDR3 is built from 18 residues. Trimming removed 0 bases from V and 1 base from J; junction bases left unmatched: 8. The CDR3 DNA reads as TGTGCCAGCAGTTACTCTCCTGGGCTAGCGGGGGGATCCTACGAGCAGTACTTC. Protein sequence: CASSYSPGLAGGSYEQYF.

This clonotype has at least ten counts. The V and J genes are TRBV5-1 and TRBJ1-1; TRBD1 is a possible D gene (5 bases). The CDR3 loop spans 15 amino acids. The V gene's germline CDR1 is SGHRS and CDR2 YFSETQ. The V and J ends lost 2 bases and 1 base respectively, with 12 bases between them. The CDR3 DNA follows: TGCGCCAGCAGCTTAACCGGGACTCGGAACACTGAAGCTTTCTTT. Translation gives CASSLTGTRNTEAFF.

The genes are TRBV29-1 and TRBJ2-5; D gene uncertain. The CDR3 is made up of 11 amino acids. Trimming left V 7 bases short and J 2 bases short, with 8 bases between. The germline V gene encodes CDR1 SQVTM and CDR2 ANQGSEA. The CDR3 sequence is CSARSQETQYF. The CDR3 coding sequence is TGCAGCGCTAGAAGTCAAGAGACCCAGTACTTC.

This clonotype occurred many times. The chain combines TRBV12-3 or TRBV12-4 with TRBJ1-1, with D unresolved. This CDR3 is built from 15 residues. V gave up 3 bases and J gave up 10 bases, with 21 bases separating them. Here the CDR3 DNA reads TGTGCCAGCAGTTTTTTATTCGGGAAACCGAAATCAGCTTTCTTT. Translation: CASSFLFGKPKSAFF.

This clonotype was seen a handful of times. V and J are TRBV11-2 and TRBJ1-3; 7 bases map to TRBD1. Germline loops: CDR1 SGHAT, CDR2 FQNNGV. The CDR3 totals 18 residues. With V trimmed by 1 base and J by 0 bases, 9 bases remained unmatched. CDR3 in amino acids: CASSLVNRWDSSGNTIYF. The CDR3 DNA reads TGTGCCAGCAGCTTAGTGAATAGGTGGGACAGCTCTGGAAACACCATATATTTT.

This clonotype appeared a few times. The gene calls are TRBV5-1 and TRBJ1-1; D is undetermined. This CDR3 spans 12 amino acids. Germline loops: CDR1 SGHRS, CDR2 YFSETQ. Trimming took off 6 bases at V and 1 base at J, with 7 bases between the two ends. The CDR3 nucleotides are TGCGCCAGCATGGAACAGAACACTGAAGCTTTCTTT. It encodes CASMEQNTEAFF.

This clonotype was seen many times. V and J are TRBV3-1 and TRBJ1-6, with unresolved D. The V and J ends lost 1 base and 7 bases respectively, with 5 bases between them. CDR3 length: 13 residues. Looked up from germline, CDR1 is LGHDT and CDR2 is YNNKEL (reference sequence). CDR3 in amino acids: CASSQVPNSPLHF. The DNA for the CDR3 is TGTGCCAGCAGCCAAGTTCCGAATTCACCCCTCCACTTT.

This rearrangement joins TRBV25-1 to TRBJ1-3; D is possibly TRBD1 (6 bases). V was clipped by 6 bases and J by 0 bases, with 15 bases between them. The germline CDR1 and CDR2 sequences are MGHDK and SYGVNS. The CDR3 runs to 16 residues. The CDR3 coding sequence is TGTGCCAGCAGGGCAAGGACAGCCCGCTCTGGAAACACCATATATTTT. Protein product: CASRARTARSGNTIYF.

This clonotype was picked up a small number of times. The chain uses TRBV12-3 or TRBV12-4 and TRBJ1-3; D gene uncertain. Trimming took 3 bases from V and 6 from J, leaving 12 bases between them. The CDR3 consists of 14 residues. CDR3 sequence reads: CASSLDPEQNTIYF. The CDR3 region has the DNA TGTGCCAGCAGTTTGGATCCAGAACAAAACACCATATATTTT.

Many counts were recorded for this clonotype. CDR3: CASSLAISPTGMNIQYF. The DNA for the CDR3 is TGCGCCAGCAGCTTGGCCATTTCCCCTACAGGGATGAACATTCAGTACTTC. The rearrangement links TRBV5-1 to TRBJ2-4; a possible D gene is TRBD1 (6 bases). Germline CDR1 reads SGHRS; CDR2 reads YFSETQ. The CDR3 sequence is 17 residues long. V lost 0 bases, J lost 7 bases, and 20 bases lay in between. Full variable domain (remainder filled in from reference TRBV5-1 and TRBJ2-4): KAGVTQTPRYLIKTRGQQVTLSCSPISGHRSVSWYQQTPGQGLQFLFEYFSETQRNKGNFPGRFSGRQFSNSRSEMNVSTLELGDSALYLCASSLAISPTGMNIQYFGAGTRLSVL.

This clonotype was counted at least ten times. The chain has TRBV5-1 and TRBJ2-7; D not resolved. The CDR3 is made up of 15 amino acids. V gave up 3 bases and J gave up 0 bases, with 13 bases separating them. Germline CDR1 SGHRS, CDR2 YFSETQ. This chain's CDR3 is CASSWGGSNSYEQYF. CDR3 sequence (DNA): TGCGCCAGCAGCTGGGGTGGCTCGAACTCCTACGAGCAGTACTTC.

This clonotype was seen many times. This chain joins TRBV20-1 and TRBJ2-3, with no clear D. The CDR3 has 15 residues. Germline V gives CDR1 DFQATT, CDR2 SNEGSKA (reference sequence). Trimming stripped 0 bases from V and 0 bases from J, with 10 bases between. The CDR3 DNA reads TGCAGTGCTAGAGATCACAGAACTAGCACAGATACGCAGTATTTT. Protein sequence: CSARDHRTSTDTQYF.